The 15 T cell receptor beta chains listed next were all sequenced from one sample in a study of blood T cell repertoires in COVID-19. Generated by immunoSEQ multiplex PCR, the TCRdb table keeps only in-frame clones and is missing some. The sample has some 79,000 clones, about 89% seen once. The specimen sequenced was peripheral blood. The receptors stem from a man aged 65 to 85 with active or convalescent COVID-19.

The V and J genes are TRBV10-3 and TRBJ2-1; 10 nucleotides agree with TRBD2. The V segment lost 8 bases and the J segment 7 bases; nucleotides outside the gene matches: 8. The CDR3 length is 14 residues. The germline gives CDR1 ENHRY, CDR2 SYGVKD. CDR3 nucleotides: TGTGCCATCCTTTCTAGCGGGAGTGGGAATGAGCAGTTCTTC. Amino acids: CAILSSGSGNEQFF.

This CDR3 reads CASSLLESSPLHF. The CDR3 DNA reads as TGTGCCAGCAGCTTATTGGAGAGTTCACCCCTCCACTTT. This chain uses TRBV11-2 with TRBJ1-6, with no clear D. Trimming stripped 2 bases from V and 9 bases from J, with 8 bases between. The CDR3 extends over 13 amino acids. Germline CDR1 reads SGHAT; CDR2 reads FQNNGV.

This clone has just one count. The rearrangement joins TRBV27 to TRBJ2-5; D possibly corresponds to TRBD1 (6 bases). CDR1 is MNHEY and CDR2 is SMNVEV in the germline V gene (reference sequence). The V end was cut by 5 bases, the J end by 1 base, with 11 bases between. The CDR3 has 14 amino acids. CDR3 nucleotide sequence: TGTGCCAGCAGTCTAGACAGGAGCCAAGAGACCCAGTACTTC. This sequence encodes CASSLDRSQETQYF.

The rearrangement links TRBV5-5 to TRBJ2-7; D might be TRBD1 (5 bases). Trimming stripped 0 bases from V and 3 bases from J, with 13 bases between. CDR3 length: 15 residues. In germline, CDR1 is SGHKS, CDR2 YYEKEE (reference sequence). The CDR3, as DNA: TGTGCCAGCAGCTTGGGGGGCAGGCTCAACTACGAGCAGTACTTC. Residues: CASSLGGRLNYEQYF.

This sequence joins TRBV5-1 and TRBJ2-1; D is possibly TRBD1 (6 bases). The CDR3 totals 14 residues. V lost 7 bases to trimming and J lost 0 bases, with 11 bases between them. Germline V gene lookup returns CDR1 SGHRS and CDR2 YFSETQ. The CDR3 sequence is CASAGVGSYNEQFF. In DNA form, the CDR3 reads TGCGCCAGCGCAGGGGTTGGCTCCTACAATGAGCAGTTCTTC.

V gene TRBV11-2 combines with J gene TRBJ2-2; perhaps TRBD2 as D (6 bases). The V end lost 6 bases, the J end lost 5 bases, and 16 bases lay between the germline ends. From germline, CDR1 is SGHAT and CDR2 FQNNGV. This CDR3 is 15 amino acids long. CDR3 loop: CASREAGRGTGELFF. The CDR3 DNA reads TGTGCCAGCAGAGAGGCCGGGAGAGGGACCGGGGAGCTGTTTTTT.

This clone was picked up one time. The chain is built from TRBV18 and TRBJ2-2; 13 bases agree with TRBD2. This CDR3 has 19 amino acids. The germline V gene has CDR1 KGHSH and CDR2 LQKENI. The trim removed 2 bases at V and 1 base at J, leaving 7 bases unmatched. The CDR3 DNA reads as TGTGCCAGCTCACCAGATCGGACTAGCGGGAGTTTGAACACCGGGGAGCTGTTTTTT. It yields the protein CASSPDRTSGSLNTGELFF.

The chain couples TRBV9 to TRBJ2-1, with D perhaps matching TRBD1 (5 bases). The germline V gene has CDR1 SGDLS and CDR2 YYNGEE. The CDR3 extends over 14 amino acids. V lost 0 bases, J lost 7 bases, and 11 bases lay in between. CDR3 sequence reads: CASSVGQPANEQFF. For the CDR3, the DNA is TGTGCCAGCAGCGTAGGACAGCCGGCTAATGAGCAGTTCTTC.

The chain carries TRBV19 and TRBJ1-1, with a tentative D call TRBD1 (5 bases). Germline values: CDR1 LNHDA, CDR2 SQIVND (reference sequence). The length of the CDR3 is 14 residues. The ends were cut back, 5 bases at V and 1 base at J, with 11 bases in the middle. The CDR3 here is CASSGARANTEAFF. The CDR3 DNA follows: TGTGCCAGTAGTGGGGCCAGGGCGAACACTGAAGCTTTCTTT.

This chain uses TRBV27 with TRBJ2-5, with TRBD2 identical over 13 bases. The CDR3 covers 15 residues. CDR1 MNHEY and CDR2 SMNVEV come from the germline V gene (reference sequence). V shed 4 bases, J shed 5 bases, and the junction held 4 bases outside the gene matches. The CDR3 DNA reads TGTGCCAGCAGTTCACGGACTAGCGGGAGTGAGACCCAGTACTTC. This encodes CASSSRTSGSETQYF.

This rearrangement joins TRBV2 to TRBJ2-1, with D possibly TRBD2 on 5 matching bases. The length of the CDR3 is 12 residues. V was cut by 8 bases and J by 7 bases, with 12 bases left in between. In germline, CDR1 is SNHLY, CDR2 FYNNEI. In DNA, the CDR3 is TGTGCCAGCGGAGCGGTTTCTAATGAGCAGTTCTTC. It specifies CASGAVSNEQFF. Supplemented by reference TRBV2 and TRBJ2-1, the full variable domain reads EPEVTQTPSHQVTQMGQEVILRCVPISNHLYFYWYRQILGQKVEFLVSFYNNEISEKSEIFDDQFSVERPDGSNFTLKIRSTKLEDSAMYFCASGAVSNEQFFGPGTRLTVL.

CDR3 loop: CASSYTDTQYF. The CDR3 nucleotides are TGTGCCAGCAGCTACACAGATACGCAGTATTTT. The genes are TRBV28 and TRBJ2-3; D remains unclear. CDR1 and CDR2 from the germline V gene are MDHEN and SYDVKM. V lost 6 bases to trimming and J lost 2 bases, with 3 bases between them. This CDR3 spans 11 amino acids.

Worth noting for this clone: At one boundary the junction diverges from the germline segment, which might be a read error. V is TRBV11-2 and J is TRBJ1-5; no firm D call. Looked up from germline, CDR1 is SGHAT and CDR2 is FQNNGV. CDR3 length: 17 amino acids. The CDR3 loop reads CASSLGAAGSGNQSQHF. Here the CDR3 DNA reads TGTGCCAGCAGCTTAGGGGCAGCAGGAAGCGGCAATCAGTCCCAGCATTTT.

This chain links TRBV5-1 with TRBJ1-4; D is uncertain. The V gene's germline CDR1 is SGHRS and CDR2 YFSETQ. Between the trimmed V and J ends, which lost 0 bases and 5 bases, there was a span of 8 bases. CDR3 length: 14 residues. CDR3 protein: CASSLDSRNEKLFF. The CDR3, as DNA: TGCGCCAGCAGCTTGGACAGTCGGAATGAAAAACTGTTTTTT.

V gene TRBV7-9 combines with J gene TRBJ2-2; maybe TRBD1 (7 bases). Looked up from germline, CDR1 is SEHNR and CDR2 is FQNEAQ (reference sequence). The germline V and J ends were trimmed by 5 bases and 4 bases, with 20 bases remaining between them. There are 17 residues in the CDR3. The CDR3 sequence: CASSQGGQLSGTGELFF. CDR3 DNA sequence: TGTGCCAGCAGCCAGGGGGGACAGCTTTCGGGCACCGGGGAGCTGTTTTTT.